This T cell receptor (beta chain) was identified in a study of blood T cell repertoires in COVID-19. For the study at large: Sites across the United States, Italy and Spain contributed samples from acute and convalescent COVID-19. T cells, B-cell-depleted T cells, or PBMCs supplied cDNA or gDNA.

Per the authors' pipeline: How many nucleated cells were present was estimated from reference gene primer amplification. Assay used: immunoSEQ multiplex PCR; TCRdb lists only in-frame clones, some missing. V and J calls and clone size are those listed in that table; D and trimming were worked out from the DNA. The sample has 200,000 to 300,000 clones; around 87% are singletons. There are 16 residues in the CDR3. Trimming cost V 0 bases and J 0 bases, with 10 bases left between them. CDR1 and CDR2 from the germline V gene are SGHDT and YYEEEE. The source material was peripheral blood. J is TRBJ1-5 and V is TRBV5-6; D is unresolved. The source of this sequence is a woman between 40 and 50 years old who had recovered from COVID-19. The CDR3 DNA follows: TGTGCCAGCAGCTTGGCGTCAGGCGATAGCAATCAGCCCCAGCATTTT. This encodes CASSLASGDSNQPQHF. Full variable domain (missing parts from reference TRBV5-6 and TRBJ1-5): DAGVTQSPTHLIKTRGQQVTLRCSPKSGHDTVSWYQQALGQGPQFIFQYYEEEERQRGNFPDRFSGHQFPNYSSELNVNALLLGDSALYLCASSLASGDSNQPQHFGDGTRLSIL.